This entry lists 30 T cell receptor beta chains sequenced from one sample in a study of blood T cell repertoires in COVID-19. Sequencing was performed with immunoSEQ multiplex PCR; in TCRdb, only in-frame clones are kept and a portion is missing. This repertoire shows approximately 180,000 clones, roughly 89% found once; its top ten account for approximately 2.5%. The sequenced sample consisted of PBMCs or T cells enriched from blood (not recorded which). All receptors derive from a middle-aged woman with acute COVID-19.

A few counts support this clone. The V gene is TRBV21-1, the J gene TRBJ2-5; the D call of TRBD2 is as the table states it, not checked on the DNA. TRBV21-1 is an annotated pseudogene. The CDR3 length is 18 residues. The CDR3 coding sequence is TGTGCCAGCTCGCGGGGCTCCGGGATATACTATATTATCGGGACCCAGTACTTC. As protein: CASSRGSGIYYIIGTQYF.

V is TRBV7-9 and J is TRBJ2-7; 11 bases line up with TRBD2. Germline assignment: CDR1 SEHNR and CDR2 FQNEAQ (reference sequence). The ends lost 3 bases at V and 2 bases at J; junction bases unmatched: 3. The CDR3 is 15 amino acids. This chain's CDR3 is CASSLPLAGAYEQYF. DNA of the CDR3: TGTGCCAGCAGCTTGCCACTAGCGGGGGCCTACGAGCAGTACTTC.

The V and J genes are TRBV7-2 and TRBJ1-1; 7 bases map to TRBD1. V shed 4 bases, J shed 9 bases, and the junction held 5 bases outside the gene matches. This CDR3 comprises 12 residues. The germline gives CDR1 SGHTA, CDR2 FQGNSA. The CDR3 protein is CASSSGTAQAFF. CDR3 nucleotides: TGTGCCAGCAGCTCTGGGACAGCACAAGCTTTCTTT.

The chain employs TRBV7-2 and TRBJ2-5, with TRBD1 as a possible D gene (6 bases). The CDR3 is 14 amino acids. CDR1 and CDR2 (germline): SGHTA, FQGNSA. Trimming left V 4 bases short and J 7 bases short, with 16 bases between. The CDR3 protein is CASSSHRVFGTQYF. In nucleotides, the CDR3 is TGTGCCAGCAGCTCCCACAGGGTGTTTGGGACCCAGTACTTC.

The chain links TRBV25-1 to TRBJ2-3; 8 bases map to TRBD2. There are 16 residues in the CDR3. Germline V gene data show CDR1 as MGHDK and CDR2 as SYGVNS. After removal of 8 bases from V and 6 bases from J, the junction contained 16 bases not matched to a gene. Written as DNA, the CDR3 is TGTGCCAGCTCCCCCCCACTAGCGGACCCACGGGATACGCAGTATTTT. This encodes CASSPPLADPRDTQYF.

The CDR3 bases are TGTGCCAGCAGCCCCCGTTTGTCAGTTAACTATGGCTACACCTTC. Amino acids: CASSPRLSVNYGYTF. This sequence joins TRBV9 and TRBJ1-2; no clear D gene. Looked up from germline, CDR1 is SGDLS and CDR2 is YYNGEE. V shed 4 bases and J shed 1 base, with 14 bases lying between them. The CDR3 is 15 amino acids.

V usage is TRBV5-4 and J usage is TRBJ2-2; TRBD1 aligns across 9 bases. V lost 3 bases and J lost 9; bases outside the gene matches: 12. The V gene's germline CDR1 is SGHNT and CDR2 YYREEE (reference sequence). CDR3 length: 16 amino acids. This CDR3 is CASSSKGQGGMRELFF. The CDR3 DNA reads as TGTGCCAGCAGCTCTAAGGGACAGGGCGGCATGAGGGAGCTGTTTTTT.

The chain recombines TRBV28 with TRBJ2-5, with 7 bases that match TRBD1. Germline lookup yields CDR1 MDHEN and CDR2 SYDVKM. V lost 6 bases, J lost 5 bases, and 6 bases stayed unmatched. This CDR3 region has 13 residues. Written as DNA, the CDR3 is TGTGCCAGCAGGACGACAGGGCGCGAGACCCAGTACTTC. Amino acids: CASRTTGRETQYF.

V and J are TRBV2 and TRBJ1-1; 8 nucleotides line up with TRBD1. The CDR3 is made up of 12 amino acids. CDR1 and CDR2 (germline): SNHLY, FYNNEI. The V and J ends lost 6 bases and 11 bases, in that order; junction bases with no gene match: 8. The chain's CDR3 is CASSGQGLNAFF. CDR3 sequence (DNA): TGTGCCAGCAGCGGACAGGGCCTAAATGCTTTCTTT. The whole variable domain, remainder taken from reference TRBV2 and TRBJ1-1, is EPEVTQTPSHQVTQMGQEVILRCVPISNHLYFYWYRQILGQKVEFLVSFYNNEISEKSEIFDDQFSVERPDGSNFTLKIRSTKLEDSAMYFCASSGQGLNAFFGQGTRLTVV.

The V and J genes are TRBV21-1 and TRBJ1-5; TRBD1, as called in the table, went unchecked against the DNA. TRBV21-1 is a known pseudogene. This CDR3 region has 16 residues. The chain's CDR3 is CAGSTGGRKGNQPQHF. CDR3 nucleotide sequence: TGTGCCGGGTCGACAGGGGGTCGGAAGGGCAATCAGCCCCAGCATTTT.

The V and J genes are TRBV5-1 and TRBJ1-2, with 10 positions matching TRBD1. V dropped 4 bases and J dropped 5; count of bases not matched to a gene: 11. The length of the CDR3 is 16 residues. Looked up from germline, CDR1 is SGHRS and CDR2 is YFSETQ. CDR3 DNA sequence: TGCGCCAGCAGCCCGGGGACAGGGGCGGTTCGGTATGGCTACACCTTC. Translated: CASSPGTGAVRYGYTF.

The gene calls are TRBV7-3 and TRBJ2-1; D unresolved. The CDR3 consists of 14 residues. Trimming pared 0 bases from V and 5 bases from J, leaving 8 bases between. Germline CDR1 is SGHTA and CDR2 is FQGTGA. In DNA form, the CDR3 reads TGTGCCAGCAGCTTAACGCCGCGAAACAATGAGCAGTTCTTC. It specifies CASSLTPRNNEQFF.

The chain joins TRBV7-8 to TRBJ1-1; TRBD1 aligns across 8 bases. Trimming removed 0 bases from V and 5 bases from J; junction bases left unmatched: 8. Looked up from germline, CDR1 is SGHVS and CDR2 is FQNEAQ. This CDR3 spans 16 amino acids. As DNA, the CDR3 is TGTGCCAGCAGCTTAGCAGCCCAGGGGGCAGAGACTGAAGCTTTCTTT. Translating gives CASSLAAQGAETEAFF.

V usage is TRBV7-2 and J usage is TRBJ2-3; 11 nucleotides match TRBD2. V lost 2 bases and J lost 1; bases outside the gene matches: 11. The germline CDR1 and CDR2 sequences are SGHTA and FQGNSA. The CDR3 contains 19 residues. CDR3 nucleotide sequence: TGTGCCAGCAGCTTAAGTAGCGGGAGGGCGTGGGCTCGCACAGATACGCAGTATTTT. As protein: CASSLSSGRAWARTDTQYF. The entire variable domain, with the rest obtained from reference TRBV7-2 and TRBJ2-3, is as follows: GAGVSQSPSNKVTEKGKDVELRCDPISGHTALYWYRQSLGQGLEFLIYFQGNSAPDKSGLPSDRFSAERTGGSVSTLTIQRTQQEDSAVYLCASSLSSGRAWARTDTQYFGPGTRLTVL.

The rearrangement joins TRBV28 to TRBJ2-7; 11 bases line up with TRBD1. The CDR3 loop spans 15 amino acids. J gave up 2 bases and V 3 bases, and 3 bases lay outside the gene matches. The germline CDR1 and CDR2 sequences are MDHEN and SYDVKM. The CDR3 here is CASSLGTGGPYEQYF. CDR3 nucleotide sequence: TGTGCCAGCAGTTTGGGGACAGGGGGTCCCTACGAGCAGTACTTC.

The chain combines TRBV25-1 with TRBJ2-5; the D gene is possibly TRBD2 (5 bases). CDR1 MGHDK and CDR2 SYGVNS come from the germline V gene. This CDR3 comprises 14 residues. V lost 2 bases and J 0 bases, leaving 7 bases between the germline ends. The CDR3 DNA follows: TGTGCCAGCAGTGAACCGGGATACCAAGAGACCCAGTACTTC. It is translated as CASSEPGYQETQYF. The variable domain in full, with the rest retrieved from reference TRBV25-1 and TRBJ2-5, is EADIYQTPRYLVIGTGKKITLECSQTMGHDKMYWYQQDPGMELHLIHYSYGVNSTEKGDLSSESTVSRIRTEHFPLTLESARPSHTSQYLCASSEPGYQETQYFGPGTRLLVL.

This chain connects TRBV5-1 to TRBJ2-7; D possibly corresponds to TRBD2 (5 bases). This CDR3 spans 14 amino acids. Looked up from germline, CDR1 is SGHRS and CDR2 is YFSETQ. The V end was cut by 4 bases, the J end by 7 bases, with 18 bases between. CDR3 region: CASSPQSGMGEQYF. The CDR3 nucleotides are TGCGCCAGCAGCCCCCAGTCCGGGATGGGAGAGCAGTACTTC.

The chain uses TRBV5-1 and TRBJ2-2; 11 bases map to TRBD2. The CDR3 has 17 amino acids. V shed 1 base and J 4 bases; nucleotides not matched to a gene: 6. Germline CDR1 and CDR2: SGHRS and YFSETQ. The CDR3 spells CASSLLLAGVSTGELFF. Written as DNA, the CDR3 is TGCGCCAGCAGCTTGTTACTAGCGGGAGTCTCCACCGGGGAGCTGTTTTTT.

J is TRBJ2-1 and V is TRBV6-4, with D possibly matching TRBD1 (5 bases). The germline V and J ends were trimmed by 6 bases and 8 bases, with 11 bases remaining between them. The germline CDR1 and CDR2 sequences are MRHNA and SNTAGT. The CDR3 covers 12 residues. The DNA of the CDR3 is TGTGCCAGCAGGGGGCCTAGTGATGAGCAGTTCTTC. It specifies CASRGPSDEQFF.

The chain uses TRBV5-4 and TRBJ2-5; unclear D gene. Germline V gene lookup returns CDR1 SGHNT and CDR2 YYREEE (reference sequence). The germline V and J ends were trimmed by 0 bases and 1 base, with 10 bases remaining between them. This CDR3 contains 15 residues. Here the CDR3 DNA reads TGTGCCAGCAGCTTGGAAAGACCGGGCCAAGAGACCCAGTACTTC. Its protein is CASSLERPGQETQYF.

This clone appeared once. This chain connects TRBV7-8 to TRBJ2-7, with 8 positions matching TRBD1. CDR1 is SGHVS, CDR2 FQNEAQ, per germline. V was pared by 6 bases and J by 2 bases, with 3 bases of the junction left unmatched. The CDR3 has 13 residues. CDR3 in amino acids: CASRLDRAYEQYF. The CDR3 nucleotides are TGTGCCAGCAGATTGGACAGGGCCTACGAGCAGTACTTC.

This chain joins TRBV28 and TRBJ1-4; D may be TRBD1 (6 bases). With 6 bases removed from V and 8 bases from J, the gap between germline ends came to 13 bases. The CDR3 loop spans 13 amino acids. Germline-derived CDR1 and CDR2 are MDHEN and SYDVKM. As DNA, the CDR3 is TGTGCCAGCAGGAAAAGGACAGTAGAAAAACTGTTTTTT. It codes for CASRKRTVEKLFF.

The chain couples TRBV13 to TRBJ2-3, with TRBD2 matching over 7 bases. This CDR3 is built from 15 residues. CDR1 PRHDT and CDR2 FYEKMQ come from the germline V gene (reference sequence). J gave up 9 bases and V 5 bases, and 14 bases lay outside the gene matches. The CDR3 loop reads CASSPTGGTRWTQYF. The CDR3 bases are TGTGCCAGCAGCCCCACGGGGGGTACAAGGTGGACGCAGTATTTT.

V gene TRBV4-1 combines with J gene TRBJ2-6; D may be TRBD1 (6 bases). The CDR3 consists of 19 residues. In germline, CDR1 is MGHRA, CDR2 YSYEKL. V was shortened by 1 base and J by 0 bases, with 16 bases between the two germline ends. In DNA form, the CDR3 reads TGCGCCAGCAGCCAAGGGTGGACAGTTACTTCCTCTGGGGCCAACGTCCTGACTTTC. It encodes CASSQGWTVTSSGANVLTF.

V gene TRBV21-1 combines with J gene TRBJ2-5; the tabulated D call, TRBD2, remains unverified against the DNA. TRBV21-1 is a listed pseudogene. This CDR3 has 15 residues. The CDR3 nucleotides are TGTGCCAGCAACCTCCCCGGGACTAGCCAAGAGACCCAGTACTTC. Its protein product is CASNLPGTSQETQYF.

The chain is built from TRBV28 and TRBJ1-1; 8 positions match TRBD1. The germline CDR1 and CDR2 sequences are MDHEN and SYDVKM. J gave up 3 bases and V 1 base, and 7 bases lay outside the gene matches. This CDR3 is built from 16 residues. CDR3 sequence (DNA): TGTGCCAGCAGTTTATATCCAGGGGGCAGGGACACTGAAGCTTTCTTT. Its translation is CASSLYPGGRDTEAFF.

This sequence joins TRBV6-6 and TRBJ1-2; the D is unclear. V lost 7 bases and J 4 bases, leaving 7 bases between the germline ends. Germline-derived CDR1 and CDR2 are MNHNY and SVGAGI (reference sequence). This CDR3 region has 11 residues. Written as DNA, the CDR3 is TGTGCCAGCACCAAGAGCTATGGCTACACCTTC. Protein: CASTKSYGYTF.

The chain recombines TRBV10-3 with TRBJ1-2; possibly TRBD1 for D (6 bases). The CDR3 is 13 amino acids. Germline assignment: CDR1 ENHRY and CDR2 SYGVKD. Trimming removed 5 bases from V and 2 bases from J, with 9 bases in between. CDR3 sequence: CAISKQGNYGYTF. CDR3 coding DNA: TGTGCCATCAGTAAACAGGGAAACTATGGCTACACCTTC.

The rearrangement joins TRBV5-5 to TRBJ2-5, with TRBD1 matching 8 bases. V trimming: 1 base; J trimming: 2 bases; junction bases outside the gene matches: 7. Germline V gene sequence: CDR1 SGHKS, CDR2 YYEKEE (reference sequence). The CDR3 runs to 16 residues. The CDR3 sequence: CASSLREYRGQETQYF. CDR3 bases: TGTGCCAGCAGCTTGAGGGAGTACAGGGGGCAAGAGACCCAGTACTTC.

This clone was seen more than once but under ten times. This chain uses TRBV4-1 with TRBJ2-7; 11 positions match TRBD1. Germline loops: CDR1 MGHRA, CDR2 YSYEKL. V trimming: 4 bases; J trimming: 4 bases; junction bases outside the gene matches: 6. This CDR3 comprises 15 residues. The CDR3 DNA reads TGCGCCAGCAGCCCCGGACAGGGGGCAAGGTACGAGCAGTACTTC. This sequence encodes CASSPGQGARYEQYF.